This entry concerns a single TCR beta chain. Method: immunoSEQ multiplex PCR; TCRdb's copy keeps in-frame clones and lacks some. The sample holds 2 million to 2.5 million clones, roughly 90% seen once. The source of the sample is a study of shared clonotypes between healthy human individuals. Across the study: A donor's plate count was three for CD4 naive and three for CD4 memory; CD8 naive had two and CD8 memory one.

With V trimmed by 2 bases and J by 6 bases, 4 bases remained unmatched. The germline V gene has CDR1 LGHNT and CDR2 FRNRAP. The CDR3 covers 15 residues. Sequencing input: naive CD4+ T cells from PBMCs. Specified subset: CD45RA+ positively selected. The chain links TRBV12-5 to TRBJ2-1; 10 bases are shared with TRBD2. The sequence was collected from a man aged 18-30 years in good health. Some clones in this sample may be carry-over from other donors' samples. Written as DNA, the CDR3 is TGTGCTAGTGGTTTGTGGCTAGCGGGAGTCAATGAGCAGTTCTTC. Translation: CASGLWLAGVNEQFF.